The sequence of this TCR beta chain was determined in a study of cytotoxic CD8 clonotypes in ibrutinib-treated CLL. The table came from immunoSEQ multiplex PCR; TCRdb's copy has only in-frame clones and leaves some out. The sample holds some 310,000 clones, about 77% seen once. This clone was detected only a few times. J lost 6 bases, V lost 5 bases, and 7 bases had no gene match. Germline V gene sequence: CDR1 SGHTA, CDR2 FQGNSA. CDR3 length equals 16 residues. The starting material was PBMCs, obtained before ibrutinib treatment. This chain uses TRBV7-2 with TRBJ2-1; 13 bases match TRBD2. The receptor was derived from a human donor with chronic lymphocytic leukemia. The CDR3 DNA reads TGTGCCAGCAGCCCGCGACTAGCGGGAGGAATCAATGAGCAGTTCTTC. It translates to CASSPRLAGGINEQFF. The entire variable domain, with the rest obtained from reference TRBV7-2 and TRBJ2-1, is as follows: GAGVSQSPSNKVTEKGKDVELRCDPISGHTALYWYRQSLGQGLEFLIYFQGNSAPDKSGLPSDRFSAERTGGSVSTLTIQRTQQEDSAVYLCASSPRLAGGINEQFFGPGTRLTVL.